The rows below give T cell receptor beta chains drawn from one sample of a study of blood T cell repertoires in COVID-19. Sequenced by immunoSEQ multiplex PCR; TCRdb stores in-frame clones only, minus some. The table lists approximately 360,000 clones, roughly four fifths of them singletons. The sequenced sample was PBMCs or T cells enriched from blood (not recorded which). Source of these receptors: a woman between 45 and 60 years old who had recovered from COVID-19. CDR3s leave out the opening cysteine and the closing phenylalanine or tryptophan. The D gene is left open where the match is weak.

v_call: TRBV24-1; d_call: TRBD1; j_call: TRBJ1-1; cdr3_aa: ATRDRGQDTEAF
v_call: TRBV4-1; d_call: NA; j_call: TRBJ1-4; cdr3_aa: ASSLGPNEKLF
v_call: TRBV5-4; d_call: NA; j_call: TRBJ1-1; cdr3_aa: ASSTSGTVTSHNF
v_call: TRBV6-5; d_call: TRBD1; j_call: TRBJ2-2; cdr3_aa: ASSRQGANTGELF
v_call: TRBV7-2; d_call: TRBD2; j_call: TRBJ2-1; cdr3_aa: ASSFLAGGLDEQF
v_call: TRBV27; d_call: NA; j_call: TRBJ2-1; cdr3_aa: ASIPPPKSSYNEQF
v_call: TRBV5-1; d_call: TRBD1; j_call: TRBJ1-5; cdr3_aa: ASRPGPGQTNQPQH
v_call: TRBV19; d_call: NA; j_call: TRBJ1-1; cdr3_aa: ASSPKDGGMAEAF
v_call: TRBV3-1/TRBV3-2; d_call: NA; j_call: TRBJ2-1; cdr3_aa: ASSRSTSPYNEQF
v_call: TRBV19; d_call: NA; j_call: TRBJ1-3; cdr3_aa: ASSRMTPSSGNTIY
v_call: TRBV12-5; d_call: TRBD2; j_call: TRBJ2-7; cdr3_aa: ASGSGGNYEQY
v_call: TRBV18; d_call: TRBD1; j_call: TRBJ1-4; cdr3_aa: ASTRQGEEKLF
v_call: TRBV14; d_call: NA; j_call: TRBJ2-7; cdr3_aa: ASSQDLQEYEQY
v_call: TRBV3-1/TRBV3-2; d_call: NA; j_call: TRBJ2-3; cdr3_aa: ASSQDPRGPDTQY
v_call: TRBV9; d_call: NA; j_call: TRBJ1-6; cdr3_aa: ASSGGGTIPPLH
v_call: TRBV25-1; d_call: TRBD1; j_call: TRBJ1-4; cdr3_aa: ASSEGDSYEKLF
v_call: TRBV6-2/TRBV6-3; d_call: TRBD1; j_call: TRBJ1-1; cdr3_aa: ASSWGTGRLNTEAF
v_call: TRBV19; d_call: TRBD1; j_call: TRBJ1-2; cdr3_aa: ASSPRQGGYGYT
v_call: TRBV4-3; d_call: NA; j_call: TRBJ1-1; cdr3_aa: ASSQDGAGMNTEAF
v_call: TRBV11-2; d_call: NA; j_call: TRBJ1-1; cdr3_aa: ASSPHLGDTEAF
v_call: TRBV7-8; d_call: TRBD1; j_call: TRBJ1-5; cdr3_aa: ASSSTGTGSTQPQH
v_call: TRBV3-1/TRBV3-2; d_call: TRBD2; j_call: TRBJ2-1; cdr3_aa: ASSQYQGTSGKGSEQF
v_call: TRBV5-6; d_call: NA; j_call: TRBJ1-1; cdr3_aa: ASSYRQTLTEAF
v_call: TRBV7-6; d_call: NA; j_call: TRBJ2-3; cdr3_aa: ASSRIPGLLGY
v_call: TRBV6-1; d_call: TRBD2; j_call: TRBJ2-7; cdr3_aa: ASSELYLDTSGRAEQY
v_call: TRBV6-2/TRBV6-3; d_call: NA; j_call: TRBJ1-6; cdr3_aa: ASSFRGLALH
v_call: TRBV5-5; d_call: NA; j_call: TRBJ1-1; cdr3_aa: ASSLGGGPNTEAF